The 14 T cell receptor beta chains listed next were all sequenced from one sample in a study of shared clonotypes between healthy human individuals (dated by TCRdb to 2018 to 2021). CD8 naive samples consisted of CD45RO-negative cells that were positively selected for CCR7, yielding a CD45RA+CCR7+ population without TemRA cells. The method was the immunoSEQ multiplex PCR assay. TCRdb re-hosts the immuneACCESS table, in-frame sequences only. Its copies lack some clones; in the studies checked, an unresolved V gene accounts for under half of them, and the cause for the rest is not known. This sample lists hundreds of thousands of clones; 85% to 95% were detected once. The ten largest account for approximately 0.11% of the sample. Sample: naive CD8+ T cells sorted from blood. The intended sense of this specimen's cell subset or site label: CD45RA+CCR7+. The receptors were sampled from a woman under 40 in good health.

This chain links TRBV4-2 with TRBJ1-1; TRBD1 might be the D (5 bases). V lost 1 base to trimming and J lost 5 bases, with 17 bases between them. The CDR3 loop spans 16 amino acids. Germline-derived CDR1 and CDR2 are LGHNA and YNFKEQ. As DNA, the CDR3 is TGTGCCAGCAGCCAAGGAAAATTGGGGGGAGAAACTGAAGCTTTCTTT. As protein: CASSQGKLGGETEAFF.

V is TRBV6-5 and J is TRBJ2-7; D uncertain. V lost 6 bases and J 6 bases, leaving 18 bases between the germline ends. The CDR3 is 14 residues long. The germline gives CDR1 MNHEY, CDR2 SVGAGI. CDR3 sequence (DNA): TGTGCCAGCAGCCTACTGGGCTTGAACAGCGAGCAGTACTTC. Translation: CASSLLGLNSEQYF.

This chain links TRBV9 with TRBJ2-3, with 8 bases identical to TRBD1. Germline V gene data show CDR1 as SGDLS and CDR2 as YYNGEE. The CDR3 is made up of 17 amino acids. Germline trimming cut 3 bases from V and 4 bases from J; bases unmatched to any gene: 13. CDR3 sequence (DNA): TGTGCCAGCAGCGCATACCATTGGACAGGGAATCCAGATACGCAGTATTTT. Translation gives CASSAYHWTGNPDTQYF. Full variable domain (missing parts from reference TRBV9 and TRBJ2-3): DSGVTQTPKHLITATGQRVTLRCSPRSGDLSVYWYQQSLDQGLQFLIQYYNGEERAKGNILERFSAQQFPDLHSELNLSSLELGDSALYFCASSAYHWTGNPDTQYFGPGTRLTVL.

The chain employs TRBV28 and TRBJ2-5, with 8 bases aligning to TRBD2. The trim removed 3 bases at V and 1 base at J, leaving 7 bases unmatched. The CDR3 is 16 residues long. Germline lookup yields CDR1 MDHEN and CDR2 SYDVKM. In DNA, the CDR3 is TGTGCCAGCAGTTTCACGCTAGCGGGCCTCCAAGAGACCCAGTACTTC. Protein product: CASSFTLAGLQETQYF.

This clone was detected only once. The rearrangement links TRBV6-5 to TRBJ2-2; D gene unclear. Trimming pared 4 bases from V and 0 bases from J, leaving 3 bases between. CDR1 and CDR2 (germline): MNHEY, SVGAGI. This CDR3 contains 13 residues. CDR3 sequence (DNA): TGTGCCAGCAGTTCTGCGAACACCGGGGAGCTGTTTTTT. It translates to CASSSANTGELFF.

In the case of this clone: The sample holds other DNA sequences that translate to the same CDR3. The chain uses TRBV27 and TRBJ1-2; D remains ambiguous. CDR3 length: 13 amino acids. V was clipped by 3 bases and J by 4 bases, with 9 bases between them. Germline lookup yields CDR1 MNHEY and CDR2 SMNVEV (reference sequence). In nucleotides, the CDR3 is TGTGCCAGCAGTTTTTCGGGTGGCTATGGCTACACCTTC. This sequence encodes CASSFSGGYGYTF.

Written as DNA, the CDR3 is TGTGCCAGCAGTTTTGAGGGACAGGGGATCTACGAGCAGTACTTC. Its translation is CASSFEGQGIYEQYF. V usage is TRBV27 and J usage is TRBJ2-7; 10 bases map to TRBD1. After removal of 3 bases from V and 3 bases from J, the junction contained 5 bases not matched to a gene. The V gene's germline CDR1 is MNHEY and CDR2 SMNVEV (reference sequence). The CDR3 covers 15 residues.

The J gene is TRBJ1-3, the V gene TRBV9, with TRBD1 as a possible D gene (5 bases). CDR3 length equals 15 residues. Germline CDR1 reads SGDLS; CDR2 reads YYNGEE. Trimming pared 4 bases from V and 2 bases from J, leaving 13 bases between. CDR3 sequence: CASSPRRGAGNTIYF. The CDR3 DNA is TGTGCCAGCAGCCCCCGCCGAGGGGCTGGAAACACCATATATTTT.

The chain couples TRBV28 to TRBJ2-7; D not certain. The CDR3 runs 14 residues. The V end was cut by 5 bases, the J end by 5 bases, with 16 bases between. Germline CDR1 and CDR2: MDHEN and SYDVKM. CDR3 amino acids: CASSLLPGFNEQYF. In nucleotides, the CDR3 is TGTGCCAGCAGTCTCTTGCCCGGATTCAACGAGCAGTACTTC.

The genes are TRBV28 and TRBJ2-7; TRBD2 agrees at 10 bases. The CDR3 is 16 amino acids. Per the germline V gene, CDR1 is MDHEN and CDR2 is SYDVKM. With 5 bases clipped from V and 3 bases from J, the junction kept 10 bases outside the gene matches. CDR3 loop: CASSQTSGNVYYEQYF. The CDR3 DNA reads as TGTGCCAGCAGTCAAACTAGCGGGAACGTTTACTACGAGCAGTACTTC.

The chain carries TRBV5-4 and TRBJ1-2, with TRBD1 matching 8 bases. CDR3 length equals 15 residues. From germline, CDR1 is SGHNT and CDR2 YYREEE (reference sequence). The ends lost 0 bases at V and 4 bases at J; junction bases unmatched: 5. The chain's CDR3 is CASSLGDRGLYGYTF. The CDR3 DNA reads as TGTGCCAGCAGCTTGGGTGACAGGGGCCTCTATGGCTACACCTTC.

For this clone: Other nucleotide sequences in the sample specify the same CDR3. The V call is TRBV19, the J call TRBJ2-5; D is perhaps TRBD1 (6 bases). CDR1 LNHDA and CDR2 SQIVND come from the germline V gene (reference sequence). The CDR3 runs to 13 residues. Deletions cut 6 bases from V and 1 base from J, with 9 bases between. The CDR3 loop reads CASRGASQETQYF. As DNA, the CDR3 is TGTGCCAGTAGGGGGGCAAGCCAAGAGACCCAGTACTTC. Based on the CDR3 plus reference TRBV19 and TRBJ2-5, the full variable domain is DGGITQSPKYLFRKEGQNVTLSCEQNLNHDAMYWYRQDPGQGLRLIYYSQIVNDFQKGDIAEGYSVSREKKESFPLTVTSAQKNPTAFYLCASRGASQETQYFGPGTRLLVL.

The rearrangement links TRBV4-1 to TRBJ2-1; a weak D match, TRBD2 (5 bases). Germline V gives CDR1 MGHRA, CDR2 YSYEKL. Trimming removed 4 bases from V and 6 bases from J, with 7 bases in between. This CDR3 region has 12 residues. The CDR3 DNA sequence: TGCGCCAGCAGCCCGAGGGTCAATGAGCAGTTCTTC. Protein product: CASSPRVNEQFF.

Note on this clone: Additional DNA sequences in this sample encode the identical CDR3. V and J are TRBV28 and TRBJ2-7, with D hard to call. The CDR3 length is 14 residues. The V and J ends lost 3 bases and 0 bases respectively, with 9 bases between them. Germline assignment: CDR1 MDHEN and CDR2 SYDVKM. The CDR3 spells CASSFGRSSYEQYF. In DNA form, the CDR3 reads TGTGCCAGCAGTTTCGGCAGGTCCTCCTACGAGCAGTACTTC.